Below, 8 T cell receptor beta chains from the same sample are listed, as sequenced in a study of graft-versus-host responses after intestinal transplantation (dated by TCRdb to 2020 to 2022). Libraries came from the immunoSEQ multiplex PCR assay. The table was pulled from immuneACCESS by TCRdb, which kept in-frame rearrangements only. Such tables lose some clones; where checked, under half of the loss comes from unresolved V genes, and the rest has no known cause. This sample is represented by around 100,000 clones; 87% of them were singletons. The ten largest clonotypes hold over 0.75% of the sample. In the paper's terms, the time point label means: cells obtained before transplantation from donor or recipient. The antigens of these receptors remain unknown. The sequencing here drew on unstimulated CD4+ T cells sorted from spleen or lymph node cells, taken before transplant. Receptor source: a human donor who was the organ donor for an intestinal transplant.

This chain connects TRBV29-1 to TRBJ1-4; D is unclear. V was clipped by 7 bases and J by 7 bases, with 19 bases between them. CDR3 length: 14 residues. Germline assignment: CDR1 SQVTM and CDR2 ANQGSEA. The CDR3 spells CSADGRREGEKLFF. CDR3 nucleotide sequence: TGCAGCGCGGATGGTAGACGCGAGGGTGAAAAACTGTTTTTT.

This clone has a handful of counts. Here the CDR3 reads CASKRLDGYQPQHF. CDR3 coding DNA: TGTGCCAGCAAGAGGCTCGACGGTTATCAGCCCCAGCATTTT. The rearrangement links TRBV6-1 to TRBJ1-5; no reliable D call. Trimming pared 7 bases from V and 5 bases from J, leaving 15 bases between. The germline gives CDR1 MNHNS, CDR2 SASEGT. This CDR3 spans 14 amino acids.

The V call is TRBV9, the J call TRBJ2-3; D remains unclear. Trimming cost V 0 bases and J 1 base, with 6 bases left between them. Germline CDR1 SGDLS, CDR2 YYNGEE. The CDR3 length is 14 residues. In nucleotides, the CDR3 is TGTGCCAGCAGCGTAGCGGTCCGCACAGATACGCAGTATTTT. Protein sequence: CASSVAVRTDTQYF.

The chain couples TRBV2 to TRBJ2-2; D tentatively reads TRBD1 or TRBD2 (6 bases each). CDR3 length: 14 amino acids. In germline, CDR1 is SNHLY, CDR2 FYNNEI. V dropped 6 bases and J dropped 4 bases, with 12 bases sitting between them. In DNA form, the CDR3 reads TGTGCCAGCAGAGGGGGGCAGGGCACCGGGGAGCTGTTTTTT. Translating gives CASRGGQGTGELFF.

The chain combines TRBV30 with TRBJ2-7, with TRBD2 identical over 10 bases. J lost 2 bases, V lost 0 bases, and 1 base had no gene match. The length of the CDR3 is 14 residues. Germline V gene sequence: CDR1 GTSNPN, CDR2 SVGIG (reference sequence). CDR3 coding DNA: TGTGCCTGGAGTGTAGGGACTAGCGCCTACGAGCAGTACTTC. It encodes CAWSVGTSAYEQYF.

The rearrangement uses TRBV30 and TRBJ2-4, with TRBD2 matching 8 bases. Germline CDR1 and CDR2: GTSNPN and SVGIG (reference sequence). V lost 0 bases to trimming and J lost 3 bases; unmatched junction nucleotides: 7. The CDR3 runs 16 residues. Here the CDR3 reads CAWSVAGGRGKNIQYF. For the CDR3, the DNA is TGTGCCTGGAGTGTCGCGGGGGGCCGTGGCAAAAACATTCAGTACTTC. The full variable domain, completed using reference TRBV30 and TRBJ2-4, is SQTIHQWPATLVQPVGSPLSLECTVEGTSNPNLYWYRQAAGRGLQLLFYSVGIGQISSEVPQNLSASRPQDRQFILSSKKLLLSDSGFYLCAWSVAGGRGKNIQYFGAGTRLSVL.

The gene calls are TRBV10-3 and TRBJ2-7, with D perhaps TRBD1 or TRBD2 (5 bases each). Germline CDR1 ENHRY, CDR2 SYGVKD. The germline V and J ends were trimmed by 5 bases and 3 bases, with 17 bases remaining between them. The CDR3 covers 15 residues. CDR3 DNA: TGTGCCATCAGTTTACGAGACAGCGGTGACTACGAGCAGTACTTC. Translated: CAISLRDSGDYEQYF.

CDR3 sequence (DNA): TGTGCCAGCTCACCAGTAGGGGGCGGCGAAAAACTGTTTTTT. It yields the protein CASSPVGGGEKLFF. The rearrangement links TRBV18 to TRBJ1-4, with 7 bases matching TRBD1. Losses at the gene ends were 2 bases for V and 8 bases for J; bases not matched to a gene: 5. The CDR3 covers 14 residues. CDR1 is KGHSH, CDR2 LQKENI, per germline.